This TCR beta chain came from a study of T cell responses to AZD1222 COVID-19 vaccine. Study at large: Pooled samples include second doses given at about 4 or 12 weeks.

Study results and limitations: Donors skewed white British and female; clonal diversity was possibly underestimated. Close to half of spike-specific TCRs reportedly recognize unmutated variant regions. Dominant at 160-218 and 743-854, vaccine-associated CD4 TCRs also spanned spike.

Trimming stripped 6 bases from V and 7 bases from J, with 16 bases between. CDR1 and CDR2 from the germline V gene are MNHEY and SVGAGI. The CDR3 consists of 14 residues. Assay: immunoSEQ multiplex PCR; the TCRdb copy retains only in-frame clones and omits some. The data contain some 150,000 clones, 70% to 90% of them seen just once; the ten biggest clones take up 2% to 2.5%. Note on this clone: Antigen unknown.

The source material was peripheral blood, sampled on day 0 of AZD1222 vaccination. The clonotype originates from an adult in good health. The chain couples TRBV6-5 to TRBJ2-1; possible D gene TRBD2, 5 bases. DNA for the CDR3: TGTGCCAGCAGCCTCGGTGCACTAGGGAATGAGCAGTTCTTC. This gives the protein CASSLGALGNEQFF.